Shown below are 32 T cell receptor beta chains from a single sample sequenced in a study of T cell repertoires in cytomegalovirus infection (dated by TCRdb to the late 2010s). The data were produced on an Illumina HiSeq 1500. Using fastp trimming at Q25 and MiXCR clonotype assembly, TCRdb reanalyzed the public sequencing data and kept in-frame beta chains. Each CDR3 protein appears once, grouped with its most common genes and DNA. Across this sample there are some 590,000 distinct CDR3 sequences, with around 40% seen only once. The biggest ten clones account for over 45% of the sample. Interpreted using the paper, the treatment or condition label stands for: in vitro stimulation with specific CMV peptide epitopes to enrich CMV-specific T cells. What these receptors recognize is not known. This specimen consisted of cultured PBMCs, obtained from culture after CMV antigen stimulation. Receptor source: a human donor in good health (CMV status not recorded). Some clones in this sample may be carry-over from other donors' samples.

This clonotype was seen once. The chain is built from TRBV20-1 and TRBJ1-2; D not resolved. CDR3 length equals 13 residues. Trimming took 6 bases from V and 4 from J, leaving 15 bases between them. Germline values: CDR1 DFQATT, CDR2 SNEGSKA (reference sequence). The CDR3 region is CSAPDRLLYGYTF. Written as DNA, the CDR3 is TGCAGTGCCCCGGACCGACTCCTCTATGGCTACACCTTC.

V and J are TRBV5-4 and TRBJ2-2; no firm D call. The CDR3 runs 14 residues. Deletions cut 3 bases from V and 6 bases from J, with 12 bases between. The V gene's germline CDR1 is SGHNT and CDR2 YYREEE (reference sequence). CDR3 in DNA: TGTGCCAGCAGCTCGAATAGACCGTCCGGGGAGCTGTTTTTT. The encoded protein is CASSSNRPSGELFF. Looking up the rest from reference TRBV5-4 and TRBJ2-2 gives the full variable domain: ETGVTQSPTHLIKTRGQQVTLRCSSQSGHNTVSWYQQALGQGPQFIFQYYREEENGRGNFPPRFSGLQFPNYSSELNVNALELDDSALYLCASSSNRPSGELFFGEGSRLTVL.

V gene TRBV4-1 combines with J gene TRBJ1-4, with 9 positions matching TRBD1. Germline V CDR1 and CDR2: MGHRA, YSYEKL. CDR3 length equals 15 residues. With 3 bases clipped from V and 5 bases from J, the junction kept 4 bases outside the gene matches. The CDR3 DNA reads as TGCGCCAGCAGCCAGACCGGGACAGGGAATGAAAAACTGTTTTTT. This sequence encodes CASSQTGTGNEKLFF.

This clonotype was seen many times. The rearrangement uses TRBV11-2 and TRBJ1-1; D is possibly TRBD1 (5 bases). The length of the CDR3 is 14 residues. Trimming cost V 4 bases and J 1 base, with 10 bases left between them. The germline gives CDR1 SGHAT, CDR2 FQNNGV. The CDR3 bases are TGTGCCAGCAGCTATGGGACGGGGAACACTGAAGCTTTCTTT. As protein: CASSYGTGNTEAFF. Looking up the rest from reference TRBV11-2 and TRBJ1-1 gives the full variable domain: EAGVAQSPRYKIIEKRQSVAFWCNPISGHATLYWYQQILGQGPKLLIQFQNNGVVDDSQLPKDRFSAERLKGVDSTLKIQPAKLEDSAVYLCASSYGTGNTEAFFGQGTRLTVV.

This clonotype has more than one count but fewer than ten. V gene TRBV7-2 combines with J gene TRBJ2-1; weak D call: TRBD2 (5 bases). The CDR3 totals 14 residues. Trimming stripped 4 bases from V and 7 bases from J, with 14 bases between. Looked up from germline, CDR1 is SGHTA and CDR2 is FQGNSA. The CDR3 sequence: CASSSWTGENEQFF. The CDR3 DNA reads TGTGCCAGCAGCTCCTGGACTGGGGAGAATGAGCAGTTCTTC. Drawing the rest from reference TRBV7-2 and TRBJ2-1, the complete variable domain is GAGVSQSPSNKVTEKGKDVELRCDPISGHTALYWYRQSLGQGLEFLIYFQGNSAPDKSGLPSDRFSAERTGGSVSTLTIQRTQQEDSAVYLCASSSWTGENEQFFGPGTRLTVL.

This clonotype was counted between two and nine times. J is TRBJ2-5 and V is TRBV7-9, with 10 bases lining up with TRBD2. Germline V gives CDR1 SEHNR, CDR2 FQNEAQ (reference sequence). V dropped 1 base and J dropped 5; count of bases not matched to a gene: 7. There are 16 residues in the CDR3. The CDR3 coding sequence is TGTGCCAGCAGCTTAGTGTTAGCGGGAGGTATGGAGACCCAGTACTTC. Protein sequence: CASSLVLAGGMETQYF.

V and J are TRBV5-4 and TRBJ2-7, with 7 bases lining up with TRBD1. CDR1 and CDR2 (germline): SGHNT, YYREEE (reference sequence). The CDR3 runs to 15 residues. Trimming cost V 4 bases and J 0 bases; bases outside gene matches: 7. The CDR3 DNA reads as TGTGCCAGCAGCCCAAACGCAGGGGGCTCCTACGAGCAGTACTTC. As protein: CASSPNAGGSYEQYF.

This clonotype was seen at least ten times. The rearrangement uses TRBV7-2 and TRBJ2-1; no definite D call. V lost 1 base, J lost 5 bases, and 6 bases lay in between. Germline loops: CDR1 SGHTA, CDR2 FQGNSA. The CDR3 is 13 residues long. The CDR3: CASSLGLNNEQFF. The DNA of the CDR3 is TGTGCCAGCAGCTTAGGGCTGAACAATGAGCAGTTCTTC.

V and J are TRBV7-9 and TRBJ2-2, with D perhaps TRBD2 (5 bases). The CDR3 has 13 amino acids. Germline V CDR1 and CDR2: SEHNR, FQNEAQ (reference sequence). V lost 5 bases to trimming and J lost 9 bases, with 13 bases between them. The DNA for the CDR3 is TGTGCCAGCAGCCCAGAGCGGTACCGGGAGCTGTTTTTT. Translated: CASSPERYRELFF.

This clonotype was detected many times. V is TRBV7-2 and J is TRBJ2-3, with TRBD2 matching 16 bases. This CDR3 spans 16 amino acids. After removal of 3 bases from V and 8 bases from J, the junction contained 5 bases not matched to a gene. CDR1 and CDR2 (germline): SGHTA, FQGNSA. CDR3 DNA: TGTGCCAGCAGCTTGGGGACTAGCGGGGGGGTCGGTACGCAGTATTTT. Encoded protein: CASSLGTSGGVGTQYF.

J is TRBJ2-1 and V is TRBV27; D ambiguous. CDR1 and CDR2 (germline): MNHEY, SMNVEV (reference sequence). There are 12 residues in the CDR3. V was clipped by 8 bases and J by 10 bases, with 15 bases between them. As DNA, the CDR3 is TGTGCCAGCGGCCTATGGGCGAGAGAGCAGTTCTTC. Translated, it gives CASGLWAREQFF.

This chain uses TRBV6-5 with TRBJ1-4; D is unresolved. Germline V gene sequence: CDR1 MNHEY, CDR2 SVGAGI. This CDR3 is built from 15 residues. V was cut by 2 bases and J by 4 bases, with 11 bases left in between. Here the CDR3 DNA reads TGTGCCAGCAGTTACCGGCGGCCTAATAATGAAAAACTGTTTTTT. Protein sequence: CASSYRRPNNEKLFF.

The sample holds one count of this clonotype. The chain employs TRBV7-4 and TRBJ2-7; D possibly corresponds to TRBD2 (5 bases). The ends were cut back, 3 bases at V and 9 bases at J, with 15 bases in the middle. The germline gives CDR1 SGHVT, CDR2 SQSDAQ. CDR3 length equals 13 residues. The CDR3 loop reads CASSLELRGGQYF. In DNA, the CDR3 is TGTGCCAGCAGCTTGGAGCTACGGGGTGGGCAGTACTTC.

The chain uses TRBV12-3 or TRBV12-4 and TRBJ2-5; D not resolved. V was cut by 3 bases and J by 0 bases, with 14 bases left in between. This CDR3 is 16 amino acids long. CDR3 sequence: CASSLDQDEYQETQYF. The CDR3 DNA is TGTGCCAGCAGTTTGGATCAGGACGAGTACCAAGAGACCCAGTACTTC.

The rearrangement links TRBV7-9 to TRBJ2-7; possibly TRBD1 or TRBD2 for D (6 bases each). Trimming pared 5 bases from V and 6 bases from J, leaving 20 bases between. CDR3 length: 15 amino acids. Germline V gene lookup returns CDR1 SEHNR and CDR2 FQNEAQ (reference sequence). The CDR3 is CASSRGQGIGREQYF. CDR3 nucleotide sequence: TGTGCCAGCAGCCGGGGGCAGGGAATAGGTCGCGAGCAGTACTTC.

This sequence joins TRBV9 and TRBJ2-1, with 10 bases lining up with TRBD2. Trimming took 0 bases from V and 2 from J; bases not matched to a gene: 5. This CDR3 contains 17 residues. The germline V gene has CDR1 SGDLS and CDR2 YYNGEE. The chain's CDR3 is CASSVAAGLATYNEQFF. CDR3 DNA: TGTGCCAGCAGCGTAGCGGCGGGACTAGCGACCTACAATGAGCAGTTCTTC.

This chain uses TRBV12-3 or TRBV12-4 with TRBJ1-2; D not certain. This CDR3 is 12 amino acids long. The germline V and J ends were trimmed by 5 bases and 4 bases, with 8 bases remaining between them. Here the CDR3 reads CASSRTSYGYTF. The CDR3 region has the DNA TGTGCCAGCAGTAGGACTAGCTATGGCTACACCTTC.

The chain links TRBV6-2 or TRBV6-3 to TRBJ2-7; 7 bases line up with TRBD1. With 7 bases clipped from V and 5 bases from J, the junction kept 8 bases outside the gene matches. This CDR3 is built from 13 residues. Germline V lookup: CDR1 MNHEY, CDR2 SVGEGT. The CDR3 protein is CASKGTESNEQYF. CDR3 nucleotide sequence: TGTGCCAGCAAAGGGACAGAGAGCAACGAGCAGTACTTC.

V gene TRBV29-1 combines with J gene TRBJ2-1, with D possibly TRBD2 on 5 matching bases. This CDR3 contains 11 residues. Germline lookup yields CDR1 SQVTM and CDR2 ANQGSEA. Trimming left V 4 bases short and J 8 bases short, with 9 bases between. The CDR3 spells CSVVGVHEQFF. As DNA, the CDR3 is TGCAGCGTTGTCGGGGTCCATGAGCAGTTCTTC.

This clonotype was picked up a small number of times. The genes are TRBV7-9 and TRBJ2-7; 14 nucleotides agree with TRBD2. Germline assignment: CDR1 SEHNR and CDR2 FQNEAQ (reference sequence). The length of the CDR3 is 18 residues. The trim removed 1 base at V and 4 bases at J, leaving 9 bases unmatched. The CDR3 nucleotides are TGTGCCAGCAGCTTAGGACTAGCGGGAGGGCCTGGTATGTACGAGCAGTACTTC. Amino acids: CASSLGLAGGPGMYEQYF.

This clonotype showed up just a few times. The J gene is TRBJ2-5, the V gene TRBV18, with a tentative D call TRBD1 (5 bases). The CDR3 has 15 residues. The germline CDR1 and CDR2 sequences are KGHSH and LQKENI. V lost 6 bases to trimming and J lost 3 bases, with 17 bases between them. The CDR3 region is CASSRAADPKETQYF. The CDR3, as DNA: TGTGCCAGCTCCAGGGCGGCAGACCCGAAAGAGACCCAGTACTTC.

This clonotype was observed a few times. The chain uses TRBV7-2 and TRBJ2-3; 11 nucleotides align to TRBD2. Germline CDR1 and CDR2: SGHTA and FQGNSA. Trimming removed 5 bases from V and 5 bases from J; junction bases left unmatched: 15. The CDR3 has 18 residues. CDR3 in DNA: TGTGCCAGCAGCCGGCGTGCGGGTAGCGGGGGGGCCGGAGATACGCAGTATTTT. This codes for CASSRRAGSGGAGDTQYF. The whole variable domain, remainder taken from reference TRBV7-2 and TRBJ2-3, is GAGVSQSPSNKVTEKGKDVELRCDPISGHTALYWYRQSLGQGLEFLIYFQGNSAPDKSGLPSDRFSAERTGGSVSTLTIQRTQQEDSAVYLCASSRRAGSGGAGDTQYFGPGTRLTVL.

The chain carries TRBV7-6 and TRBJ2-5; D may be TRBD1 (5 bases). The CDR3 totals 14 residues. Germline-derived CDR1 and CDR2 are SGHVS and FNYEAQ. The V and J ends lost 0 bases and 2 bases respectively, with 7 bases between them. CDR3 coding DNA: TGTGCCAGCAGCTTAGCGAGACAGCAAGAGACCCAGTACTTC. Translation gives CASSLARQQETQYF.

CDR3 coding DNA: TGCAGTGCTCCCGCAGGGGTAGGAGATTCACCCCTCCACTTT. Its translation: CSAPAGVGDSPLHF. The chain links TRBV20-1 to TRBJ1-6, with a weak D call TRBD1 (6 bases). The germline V gene encodes CDR1 DFQATT and CDR2 SNEGSKA (reference sequence). V lost 5 bases and J lost 8, with 16 bases in between. The CDR3 is 14 residues long.

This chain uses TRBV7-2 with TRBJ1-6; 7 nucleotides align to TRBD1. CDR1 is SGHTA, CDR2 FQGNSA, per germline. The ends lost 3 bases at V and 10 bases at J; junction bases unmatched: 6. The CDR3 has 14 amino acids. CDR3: CASSFNRGSSPLHF. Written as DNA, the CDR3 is TGTGCCAGCAGCTTCAACAGGGGATCCTCACCCCTCCACTTT.

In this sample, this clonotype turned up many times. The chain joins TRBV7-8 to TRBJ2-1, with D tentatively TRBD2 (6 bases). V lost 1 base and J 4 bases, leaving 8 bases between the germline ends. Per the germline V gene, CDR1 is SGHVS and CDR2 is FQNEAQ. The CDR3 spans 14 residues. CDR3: CASSLVEGYNEQFF. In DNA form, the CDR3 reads TGTGCCAGCAGCTTAGTGGAGGGTTACAATGAGCAGTTCTTC.

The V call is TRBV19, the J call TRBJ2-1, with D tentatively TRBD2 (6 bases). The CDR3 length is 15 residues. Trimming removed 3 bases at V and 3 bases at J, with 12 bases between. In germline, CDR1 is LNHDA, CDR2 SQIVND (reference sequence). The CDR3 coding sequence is TGTGCCAGTAGTATGGTGGGACTTCGCTACAATGAGCAGTTCTTC. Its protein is CASSMVGLRYNEQFF.

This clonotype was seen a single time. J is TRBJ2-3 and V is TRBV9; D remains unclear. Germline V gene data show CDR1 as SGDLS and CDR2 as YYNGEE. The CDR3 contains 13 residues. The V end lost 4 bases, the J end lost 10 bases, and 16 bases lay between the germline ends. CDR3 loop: CASSILVGAAQYF. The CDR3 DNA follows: TGTGCCAGCAGCATCCTAGTTGGAGCTGCGCAGTATTTT.

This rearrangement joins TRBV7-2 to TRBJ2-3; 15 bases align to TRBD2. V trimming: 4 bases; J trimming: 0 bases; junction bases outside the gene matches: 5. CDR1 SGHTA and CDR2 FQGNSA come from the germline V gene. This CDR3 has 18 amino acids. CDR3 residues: CASSSPGLAGGSTDTQYF. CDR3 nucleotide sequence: TGTGCCAGCAGCTCCCCGGGACTAGCGGGGGGTAGCACAGATACGCAGTATTTT.

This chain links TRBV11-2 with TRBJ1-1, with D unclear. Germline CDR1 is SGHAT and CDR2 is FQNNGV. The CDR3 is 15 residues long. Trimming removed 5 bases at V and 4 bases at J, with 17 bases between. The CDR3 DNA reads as TGTGCCAGCAGCCAACCCGACGGGTTGGGCACTGAAGCTTTCTTT. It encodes CASSQPDGLGTEAFF.

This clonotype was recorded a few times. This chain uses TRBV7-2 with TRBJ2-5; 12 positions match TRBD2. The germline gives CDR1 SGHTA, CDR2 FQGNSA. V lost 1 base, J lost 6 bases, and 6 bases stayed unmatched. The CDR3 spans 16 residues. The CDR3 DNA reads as TGTGCCAGCAGCTTAGTCCTAGCGGGAGGGCCGAAGACCCAGTACTTC. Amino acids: CASSLVLAGGPKTQYF.

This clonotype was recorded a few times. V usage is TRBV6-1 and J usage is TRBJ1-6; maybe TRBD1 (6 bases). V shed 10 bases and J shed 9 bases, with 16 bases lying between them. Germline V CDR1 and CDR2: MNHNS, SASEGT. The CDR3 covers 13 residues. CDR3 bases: TGTGCCACCACCGGGACAAAGACTTCACCCCTCCACTTT. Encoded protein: CATTGTKTSPLHF.